This T cell receptor (beta chain) came from a study of monozygotic twins with inflammatory bowel disease. Points from the study as a whole: Healthy co-twins showed greater TCRbeta diversity (inverse Simpson) than IBD patients.

Molecular identifiers with 6-nucleotide sample barcodes were added during cDNA synthesis via template switching. The authors ran two nested PCRs of 16 and 9 cycles on TCRalpha and TCRbeta cDNA. TCRdb reprocessed the 5' RACE reads and keeps a single row for each CDR3 protein, giving no DNA. The sample shows some 330,000 distinct CDR3 sequences, and about 5% sits with its ten largest clones. Germline-derived CDR1 and CDR2 are SEHNR and FQNEAQ (reference sequence). The CDR3 loop spans 13 amino acids. An approximately 2.5 ml blood sample was drawn per donor. On this clonotype: The antigen remains unidentified.

What was sequenced was blood. The sequence came from a human donor with ulcerative colitis or Crohn's disease, or a healthy co-twin of an affected twin (not recorded which). The chain recombines TRBV7-9 with TRBJ1-6. The CDR3 here is CASSLEINSPLHF.